This T cell receptor (beta chain) was identified during a study of blood T cells in healthy people across ages. Broader study findings: Not knowing donor CMV status may have confounded expanded clonotype changes. A roughly linear fall in TCR beta diversity per million T cells was seen with increasing age.

This clonotype was detected only a few times. Its antigen remains unidentified. Germline V gene sequence: CDR1 MRHNA, CDR2 SNTAGT. The CDR3 totals 14 residues. The germline V and J ends were trimmed by 6 bases and 2 bases, with 12 bases remaining between them. The second PCR ran 7 to 11 cycles with a sample-barcoded 5' primer and J-beta primers. From the 5' RACE reads, TCRdb called clonotypes with MiXCR, one entry per CDR3 protein. Of approximately 670,000 distinct CDR3 sequences in the sample, approximately 40% were seen once. V usage is TRBV6-4 and J usage is TRBJ2-3, with D possibly called TRBD1 or TRBD2 (5 bases each). The receptor was derived from an elderly man in good health. Sequencing was done on a sample of blood. The DNA for the CDR3 is TGTGCCAGCAGCCGGGACGCTCTCACAGATACGCAGTATTTT. This codes for CASSRDALTDTQYF.